This record concerns one TCR beta chain sequence. CDR1 and CDR2 (germline): MGHDK, SYGVNS. V lost 7 bases, J lost 1 base, and 5 bases stayed unmatched. This CDR3 region has 14 residues. These data come from a study of blood T cell repertoires in COVID-19. Study information: The origin of the acute and convalescent COVID-19 samples was the United States, Italy and Spain. The analysed material was cDNA or gDNA that came from T cells, B-cell-depleted T cells, or PBMCs.

Sequencing was performed with immunoSEQ multiplex PCR; in TCRdb, only in-frame clones are kept and a portion is missing. The sample has around 250,000 clones, about 86% seen once. This chain uses TRBV25-1 with TRBJ1-1; 8 bases match TRBD1. The receptor was isolated from an elderly man with acute or convalescent COVID-19. The sequenced sample consisted of peripheral blood. CDR3 sequence reads: CASNTGTGNTEAFF. The DNA for the CDR3 is TGTGCCAGCAACACCGGGACAGGGAACACTGAAGCTTTCTTT.